The following is a T cell receptor beta chain sequence with its context. This entry belongs to a study of blood T cell repertoires in COVID-19. Study-wide context: Samples of COVID-19 (acute and convalescent) were obtained from the United States, Italy and Spain. PBMCs, B-cell-depleted T cells, or T cells were the source of the cDNA or gDNA that made up the material.

As originally analysed: The authors estimated nucleated cell counts from reference gene primer amplification. TCRdb's table, derived via immunoSEQ multiplex PCR, lists solely in-frame clones and lacks some. V, J and clone size were drawn from that table, and D and trimming were deduced from the DNA. Of over 55,000 clones listed, more than 75% are singletons. From germline, CDR1 is SGHNT and CDR2 YYREEE (reference sequence). The CDR3 is made up of 17 amino acids. Trimming removed 0 bases from V and 2 bases from J; junction bases left unmatched: 6. The sample was peripheral blood. The TCR was taken from a man in his fifties or sixties with active COVID-19. The chain is built from TRBV5-4 and TRBJ2-2; 8 bases fit TRBD1. This CDR3 reads CASSLAGTGFNTGELFF. The CDR3 coding sequence is TGTGCCAGCAGCTTGGCCGGGACAGGATTCAACACCGGGGAGCTGTTTTTT.